Listed here is a single T cell receptor (beta chain). What it binds is unknown. The data stem from a study of T-cell reconstitution after alpha-beta-depleted transplantation in children. Whole-study results and caveats: Surviving recipient T cells and thymic progenitors produced the high day-60 TCRbeta diversity seen in some patients. Most T-cell counts and diversity one year after the transplant came from T cells that were newly produced. About two months after transplant, alpha-beta T cells reportedly came from several hundred expanded graft clones.

Unique molecular identifiers tagged the TCRbeta library. Using its own MiXCR run on the PCR reads, TCRdb lists one record per CDR3 protein. The sample holds almost 600,000 distinct CDR3 sequences, roughly a quarter seen once. CDR3 size: 14 residues. The germline gives CDR1 ENHRY, CDR2 SYGVKD. The trim removed 4 bases at V and 2 bases at J, leaving 3 bases unmatched. This sequence was found in a boy under two years old with Wiskott-Aldrich syndrome, due to receive a stem cell transplant. The sample consisted of PBMCs, taken before TCRalphabeta/CD19-depleted stem cell transplant. The chain combines TRBV10-3 with TRBJ2-3; 7 bases line up with TRBD1. The CDR3 region is CAISGDSFTDTQYF. The CDR3 DNA sequence: TGTGCCATCAGTGGGGACAGCTTCACAGATACGCAGTATTTT.